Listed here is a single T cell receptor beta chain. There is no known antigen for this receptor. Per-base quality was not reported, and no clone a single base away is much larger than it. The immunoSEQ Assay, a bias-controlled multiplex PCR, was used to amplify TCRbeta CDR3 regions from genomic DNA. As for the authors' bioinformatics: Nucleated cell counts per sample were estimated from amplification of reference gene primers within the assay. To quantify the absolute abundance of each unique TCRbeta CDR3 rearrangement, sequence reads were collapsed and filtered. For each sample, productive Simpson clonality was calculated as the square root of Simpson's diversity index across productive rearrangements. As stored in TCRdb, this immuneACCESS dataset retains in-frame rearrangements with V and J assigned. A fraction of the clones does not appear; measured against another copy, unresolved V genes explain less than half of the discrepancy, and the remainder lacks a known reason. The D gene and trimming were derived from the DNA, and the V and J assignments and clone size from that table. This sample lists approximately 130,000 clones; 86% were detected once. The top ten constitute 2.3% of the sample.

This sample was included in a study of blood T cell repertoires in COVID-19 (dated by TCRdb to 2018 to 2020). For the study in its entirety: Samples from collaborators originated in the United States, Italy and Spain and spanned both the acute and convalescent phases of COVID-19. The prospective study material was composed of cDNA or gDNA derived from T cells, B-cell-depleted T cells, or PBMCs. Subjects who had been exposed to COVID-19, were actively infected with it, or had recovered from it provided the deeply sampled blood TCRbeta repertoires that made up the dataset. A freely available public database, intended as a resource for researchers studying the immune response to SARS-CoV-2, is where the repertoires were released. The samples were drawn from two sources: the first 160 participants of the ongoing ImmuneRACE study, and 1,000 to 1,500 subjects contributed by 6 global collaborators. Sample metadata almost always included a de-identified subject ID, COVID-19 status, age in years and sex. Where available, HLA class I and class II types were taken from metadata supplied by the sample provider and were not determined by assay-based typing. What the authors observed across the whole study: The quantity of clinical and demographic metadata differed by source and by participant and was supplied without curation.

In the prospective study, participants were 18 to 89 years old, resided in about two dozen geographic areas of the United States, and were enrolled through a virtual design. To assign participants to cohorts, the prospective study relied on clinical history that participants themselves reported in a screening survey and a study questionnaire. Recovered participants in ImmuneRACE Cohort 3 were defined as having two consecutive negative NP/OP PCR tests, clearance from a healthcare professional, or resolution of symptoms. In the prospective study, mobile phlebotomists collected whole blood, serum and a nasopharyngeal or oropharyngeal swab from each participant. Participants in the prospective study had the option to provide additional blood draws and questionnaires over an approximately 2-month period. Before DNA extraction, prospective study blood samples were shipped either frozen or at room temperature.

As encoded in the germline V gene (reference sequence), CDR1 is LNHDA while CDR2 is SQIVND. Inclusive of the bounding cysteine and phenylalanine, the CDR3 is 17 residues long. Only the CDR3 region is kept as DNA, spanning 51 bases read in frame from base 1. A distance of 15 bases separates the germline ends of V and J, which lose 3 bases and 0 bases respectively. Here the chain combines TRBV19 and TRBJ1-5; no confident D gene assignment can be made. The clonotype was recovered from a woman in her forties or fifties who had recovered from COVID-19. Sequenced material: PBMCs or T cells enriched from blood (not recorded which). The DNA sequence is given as TGTGCCAGTAGTATTTTGATCGGGGATTCTAGCAATCAGCCCCAGCATTTT. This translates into CASSILIGDSSNQPQHF. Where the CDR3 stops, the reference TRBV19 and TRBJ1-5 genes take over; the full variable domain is DGGITQSPKYLFRKEGQNVTLSCEQNLNHDAMYWYRQDPGQGLRLIYYSQIVNDFQKGDIAEGYSVSREKKESFPLTVTSAQKNPTAFYLCASSILIGDSSNQPQHFGDGTRLSIL.